The T cell receptor (beta chain) described here comes from a study of control samples from healthy donors and cancer patients. The table came from immunoSEQ multiplex PCR; TCRdb's copy has only in-frame clones and leaves some out. The table includes fewer than 95,000 clones, 86% detected once. This CDR3 has 16 amino acids. CDR1 is SQVTM, CDR2 ANQGSEA, per germline. Sample: blood. The receptor was isolated from a woman between 50 and 59 years old in good health. V and J are TRBV29-1 and TRBJ1-5, with 8 positions matching TRBD1. Here the CDR3 reads CIRPRGRRGSNQPQHF. The CDR3 region has the DNA TGCATCCGACCCAGGGGGCGAAGGGGCAGCAATCAGCCCCAGCATTTT.